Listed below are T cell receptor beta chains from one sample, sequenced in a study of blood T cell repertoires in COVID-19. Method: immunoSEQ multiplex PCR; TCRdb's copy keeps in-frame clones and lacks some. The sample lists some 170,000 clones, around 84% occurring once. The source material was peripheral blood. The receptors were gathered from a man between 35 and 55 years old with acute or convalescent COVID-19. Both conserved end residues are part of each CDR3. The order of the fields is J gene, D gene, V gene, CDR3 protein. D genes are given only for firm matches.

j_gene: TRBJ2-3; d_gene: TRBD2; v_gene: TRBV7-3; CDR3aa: CASSPGLSTDTQYF
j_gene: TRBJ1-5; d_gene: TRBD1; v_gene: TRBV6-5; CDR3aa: CASSSDRGENQPQHF
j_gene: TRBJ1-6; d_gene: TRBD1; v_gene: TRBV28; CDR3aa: CASSSGTGSYSYNSPLHF
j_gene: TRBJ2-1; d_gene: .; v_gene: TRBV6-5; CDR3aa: CASSYSAGFSYNEQFF
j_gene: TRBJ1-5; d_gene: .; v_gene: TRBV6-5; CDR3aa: CATDKGISNQPQHF
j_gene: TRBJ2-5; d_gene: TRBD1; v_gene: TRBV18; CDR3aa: CASSPGQGAIEETQYF
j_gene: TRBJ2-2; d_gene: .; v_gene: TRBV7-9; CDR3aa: CASSSPIGGGFTGELFF
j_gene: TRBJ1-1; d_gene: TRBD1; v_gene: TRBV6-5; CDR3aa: CASRPGTGARQAFF
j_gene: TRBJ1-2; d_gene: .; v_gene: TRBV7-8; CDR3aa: CASSLAPGQGYGYTF
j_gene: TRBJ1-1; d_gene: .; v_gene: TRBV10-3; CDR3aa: CAISEQGTNTEAFF
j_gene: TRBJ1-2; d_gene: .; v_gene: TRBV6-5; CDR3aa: CATSLVGEGGYTF
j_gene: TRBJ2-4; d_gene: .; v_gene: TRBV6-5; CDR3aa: CASRTGENIQYF
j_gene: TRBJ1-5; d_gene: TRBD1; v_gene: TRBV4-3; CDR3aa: CANPVQGGKPQHF
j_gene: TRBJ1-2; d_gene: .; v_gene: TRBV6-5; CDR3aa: CASSQTTGTNYGYTF
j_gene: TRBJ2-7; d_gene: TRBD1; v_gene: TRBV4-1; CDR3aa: CASSSPGQGLDEQYF
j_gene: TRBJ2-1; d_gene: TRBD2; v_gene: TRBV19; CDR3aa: CASSTSHRTSGGMYNEQFF
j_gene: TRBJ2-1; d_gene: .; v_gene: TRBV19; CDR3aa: CASSIEGSYNEQFF
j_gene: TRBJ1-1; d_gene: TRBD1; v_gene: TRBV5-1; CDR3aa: CASSRRPGQENTEAFF
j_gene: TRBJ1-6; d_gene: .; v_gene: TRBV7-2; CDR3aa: CASSLEQTGRSPLHF
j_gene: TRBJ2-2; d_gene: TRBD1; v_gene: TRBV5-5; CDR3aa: CASSSRQGAPRTGELFF
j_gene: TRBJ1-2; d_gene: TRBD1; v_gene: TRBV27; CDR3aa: CASSFLSGTGYGYTF
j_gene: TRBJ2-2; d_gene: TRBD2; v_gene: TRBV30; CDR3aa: CAWSTPQRGGVGELFF
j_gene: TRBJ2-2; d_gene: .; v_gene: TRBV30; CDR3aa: CAWSVRPGRTGELFF
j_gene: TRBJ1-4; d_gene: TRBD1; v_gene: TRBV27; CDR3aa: CASSSWTGGDEKLFF
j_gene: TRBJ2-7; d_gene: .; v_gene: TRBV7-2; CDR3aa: CASSPLTVNYEQYF
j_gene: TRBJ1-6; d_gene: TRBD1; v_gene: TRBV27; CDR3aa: CASGAGLSRGSSPLHF
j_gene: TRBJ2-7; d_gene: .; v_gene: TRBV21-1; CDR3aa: CASSNLQGVAPTTPYEQYF
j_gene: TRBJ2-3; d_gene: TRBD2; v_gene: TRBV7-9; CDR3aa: CASSDLAGGLLNTQYF
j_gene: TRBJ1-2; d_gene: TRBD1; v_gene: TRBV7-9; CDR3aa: CASGQGAGNYGYTF
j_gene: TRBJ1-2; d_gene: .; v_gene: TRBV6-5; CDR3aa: CASRPRPQRDYGYTF
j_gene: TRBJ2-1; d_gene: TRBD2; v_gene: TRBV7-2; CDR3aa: CASSLRLGGARDKDEQFF
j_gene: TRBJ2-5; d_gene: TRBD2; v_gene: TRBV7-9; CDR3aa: CASSLGLAGGQTQYF
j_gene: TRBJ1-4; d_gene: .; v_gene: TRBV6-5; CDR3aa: CASSYSRAEKLFF
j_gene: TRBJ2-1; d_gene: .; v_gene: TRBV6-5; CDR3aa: CASSSGAGSYNEQFF
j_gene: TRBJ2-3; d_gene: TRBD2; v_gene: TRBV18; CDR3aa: CASSPPLAGSTDTQYF
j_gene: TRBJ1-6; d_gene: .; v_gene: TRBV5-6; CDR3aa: CASSLGRNPYNSPLHF
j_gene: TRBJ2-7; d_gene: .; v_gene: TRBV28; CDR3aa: CASSSPLREQYF
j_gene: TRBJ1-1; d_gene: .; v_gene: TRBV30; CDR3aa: CAWAGFQEAFF
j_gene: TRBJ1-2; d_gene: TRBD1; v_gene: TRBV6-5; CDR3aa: CASSYEGTGAGGYTF
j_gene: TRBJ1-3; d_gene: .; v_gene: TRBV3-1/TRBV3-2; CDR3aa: CASGQSGARHYF
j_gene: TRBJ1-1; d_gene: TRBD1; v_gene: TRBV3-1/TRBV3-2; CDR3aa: CASSPPRGQAEAFF
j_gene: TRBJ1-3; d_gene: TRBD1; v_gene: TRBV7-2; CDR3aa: CASSLVYGTAGNTIYF
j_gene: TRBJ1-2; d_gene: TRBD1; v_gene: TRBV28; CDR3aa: CASSIQGPLNYGYTF
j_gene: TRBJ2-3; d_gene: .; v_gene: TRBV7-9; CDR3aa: CASSPGASPSTDTQYF
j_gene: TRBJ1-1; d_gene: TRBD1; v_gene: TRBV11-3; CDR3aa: CASSKGTGMNTEAFF